This TCR beta chain is drawn from a study of tumor and adjacent non-tumor tissue in lung cancer (dated by TCRdb to 2016 to 2019). The study in broad terms: By cancer type, the cohort comprised some twelve adenocarcinoma patients, a couple of squamous cell carcinoma patients and 1 small cell lung cancer patient. Sequencing generated a total of 95 million to 150 million productive TCRbeta reads, averaging roughly 4.4 million reads per sample. The roughly 15 patients were aged about 31 to 85 years, included about ten men and 5 women, and had TNM stage I to III disease. Bulk TCRbeta repertoires were compared between lung tumor tissue and matched distant non-tumor lung tissue obtained from under 18 lung cancer patients. Over 25 paired specimens, one tumor and one normal lung sample per patient, were profiled by TCRbeta CDR3 sequencing. What the research found in general, with its limitations: Because peripheral blood was not sequenced, the blood TCRbeta repertoires of the lung cancer patients in the study went unexamined. The sequencing platform is not named in the methods, and unique molecular identifiers are not mentioned. A significantly larger cumulative share of the repertoire was made up by the top 100 clones in normal lung than in tumor tissue. Tumor tissue showed significantly greater TCR diversity (inverse Simpson) than normal lung tissue (roughly 390 vs 170, P = 0.0075, Mann-Whitney U test). Younger patients had significantly higher TCR diversity, and higher tumor TCR diversity was associated with shorter overall and disease-free survival. The cohort had only about 15 patients, and the authors noted that larger samples and more detailed clinical data are needed.

For CDR1 and CDR2, the germline V gene (reference sequence) lists DFQATT and SNEGSKA. The CDR3 measures 15 amino acids from cysteine to phenylalanine. Just CDR3 DNA is preserved here, 45 bases in frame from base 1. The library relied on multiplex PCR. The sample was run on an Illumina HiSeq 2500. TCRbeta libraries were constructed through three rounds of nested PCR with primers (Table S4) according to protocols modified from ARM-PCR. PCR products of 200-500 bp were gel-excised and purified with the QIAquick gel extraction kit before sequencing. The study's own analysis went as follows. Trimmomatic was used to clean the reads, FLASH was used to merge the reads into complete CDR3 sequences, and MiTCR was used to assign the reads to V(D)J germline segments. Clonal diversity was calculated as the inverse Simpson's index using VDJtools. In-frame sequences without a premature stop codon were defined as productive reads. Clones were called with MiXCR by TCRdb after fastp trimmed the public reads at Q25, and only in-frame beta chains were retained. Every distinct CDR3 protein forms one entry, paired with its most common genes and DNA. These V and J calls derive from TCRdb rather than the authors' analysis. This sample is represented by 120,000 or so distinct CDR3 sequences; 66% of them were singletons. The ten largest clonotypes hold around 13% of the sample.

RNA was extracted from bulk unsorted tissue and checked for quality with a NanoDrop ND-1000 and an Agilent 2100. Newly diagnosed lung cancer patients without prior chemotherapy who had been admitted for thoracic surgery in China between August and November 2014 were enrolled as donors. Patients who had received previous radiotherapy or chemotherapy, or who had another concurrent cancer, were excluded from the study. Pieces of surgical tissue measuring roughly 1-2.3 cm3 were kept in RNAlater solution and stored at -80 degrees C until use. This clonotype was found once. What antigen it recognizes has not been identified. Sequence at one end of the junction differs from germline and may be a read error.

Sequencing input: lung tumor tissue. The chain employs TRBV20-1 and TRBJ2-3; a tentative D call is TRBD2 (5 bases match). This TCR came from a man younger than 40 with non-small cell lung cancer. For the CDR3, the sequence is CSTRIYGSSTDTQYF. The base sequence is TGCAGTACTAGAATATACGGGTCTAGCACAGATACGCAGTATTTT.